This record covers a single T cell receptor beta chain. TCRdb's copy holds only in-frame clones and misses some; the assay was immunoSEQ multiplex PCR. Here the sample spans roughly 36,000 clones, 65% to 90% being singletons. This sample is part of a study of blood T cell repertoires in COVID-19. Study information: Italy, Spain and the United States were the sources of the convalescent and acute COVID-19 samples. From T cells, B-cell-depleted T cells, or PBMCs came the material, which was cDNA or gDNA.

CDR3 length: 15 residues. The V and J ends lost 5 bases and 8 bases respectively, with 21 bases between them. The germline V gene encodes CDR1 SGHAT and CDR2 FQNNGV. The chain is built from TRBV11-2 and TRBJ1-2; TRBD1 is a possible D gene (5 bases). The specimen sequenced was peripheral blood. This sequence was found in a human donor in a cohort sampled during active COVID-19. This CDR3 reads CASSPSVGREVGYTF. The CDR3, as DNA: TGTGCCAGCAGCCCAAGCGTTGGCAGGGAGGTAGGCTACACCTTC.